This T cell receptor beta chain is from a study of T cell repertoires in cytomegalovirus infection. J was trimmed by 7 bases and V by 8 bases; bases with no gene match: 14. The germline gives CDR1 MNHEY, CDR2 SMNVEV (reference sequence). CDR3 length equals 15 residues. TCRdb ran MiXCR on the reads and lists one entry per CDR3 protein. The sample shows 200,000 to 250,000 distinct CDR3 sequences, around 40% of them seen only once. In the case of this clonotype: The antigen remains undetermined.

This clonotype was sampled from a human donor in good health (CMV status not recorded). Some clones in this sample may be carry-over from other donors' samples. V gene TRBV27 combines with J gene TRBJ2-7, with TRBD1 identical over 10 bases. Sequenced here: CD8+ T cells from cultured PBMCs, sampled from culture after CMV antigen stimulation. DNA for the CDR3: TGTGCCAGCGGACACCGGGACAGGGGTCTGCGGGAGCAGTACTTC. Encoded protein: CASGHRDRGLREQYF.